This T cell receptor beta chain was identified during a study of cytomegalovirus exposure and HLA in healthy donors. Points from the study as a whole: Analyzed later, association rates of TCRs varied across HLA loci, with DRB1 most and HLA-C fewest.

Trimming stripped 0 bases from V and 1 base from J, with 8 bases between. This CDR3 comprises 14 residues. Germline CDR1 reads GTSNPN; CDR2 reads SVGIG (reference sequence). This clone has more than one count but fewer than ten. What it recognizes is unknown. The CDR3 ends on some other residue instead of the conserved phenylalanine or tryptophan, so this is likely a read error. 13 Jbeta primers and 60 Vbeta primers were used for the PCR. TCRdb keeps only in-frame clones here, not all; method: immunoSEQ multiplex PCR. The sample consists of roughly 130,000 clones, around 59% of them appearing once. The source of this sequence is a male donor in good health and CMV-seronegative. The sequenced material came from PBMCs. The chain employs TRBV30 and TRBJ2-3; possibly TRBD2 for D (6 bases). The CDR3 sequence: CAWSVGGRTDTQYL. In nucleotides, the CDR3 is TGTGCCTGGAGTGTCGGGGGTCGCACAGATACGCAGTATTTG.